The text below deals with one T cell receptor (beta chain). Antigen unknown. This specimen comes from a study of vaccination effects on CD4 cells after COVID-19. Sequencing used immunoSEQ multiplex PCR; TCRdb keeps in-frame clones, though not all of them. The sample carries tens of thousands of clones, 65% to 80% recorded once. Expansion of antigen-specific CD4+ T cells with viral peptide pools was carried out by the ViraFEST assay before sequencing. Culture lasted over 9 days before CD4+ T cell isolation. Each participant was administered two doses of either the BNT162b2 or the mRNA-1273 vaccine. A density of fewer than 2.5 million PBMC per well was used; these cells were cultured with roughly 10 IU/ml IL-2 and approximately 9.4 ug/ml peptides. Findings and limits, study-wide: In healthy vaccinees, only 1 of 255 vaccine-induced clones cross-reacted with common cold coronaviruses. Late post-vaccination, clones induced by infection and those induced by vaccine underwent marked clonal contraction.

CDR3 length: 13 residues. The V end lost 4 bases, the J end lost 8 bases, and 14 bases lay between the germline ends. Germline loops: CDR1 LGHDT, CDR2 YNNKEL (reference sequence). The receptor's source is a human donor who received a COVID-19 vaccine. This chain joins TRBV3-1 (or the pseudogene TRBV3-2) and TRBJ1-2; D is undetermined. The source was CD4+ T cells from PBMCs cultured with HCoV-NL63 spike peptides, collected after COVID-19 vaccination. The DNA for the CDR3 is TGTGCCAGCAGCCCGAACAGCAATGTCGGCTACACCTTC. Its protein product is CASSPNSNVGYTF.